The source of this T cell receptor (beta chain) is a study of cytomegalovirus exposure and HLA in healthy donors. The PCR employed 60 Vbeta primers together with 13 Jbeta primers. Data came from immunoSEQ multiplex PCR; TCRdb stores just in-frame clones and leaves some out. There are around 180,000 clones in the sample; around 86% occur only once, and approximately 1.7% lies in the top ten. Germline CDR1 reads SGHKS; CDR2 reads YYEKEE (reference sequence). The CDR3 spans 14 residues. Unmatched junction bases numbered 3, after V lost 1 base and J lost 2 bases. The material sequenced was PBMCs. This clonotype originated in a woman under 30 in good health and CMV-seronegative. The chain recombines TRBV5-5 with TRBJ2-7; 7 positions match TRBD1. The DNA for the CDR3 is TGTGCCAGCAGCTTGTTGGGACAGCCCTACGAGCAGTACTTC. Its protein is CASSLLGQPYEQYF.